This T cell receptor beta chain was captured in a study of blood T cells in healthy people across ages (dated by TCRdb to the mid-2010s). Turning to the overall study: Template switching captured roughly one uniquely barcoded TCR beta cDNA molecule per two T cells in model experiments. To track age-related changes in TCR beta repertoire diversity, the study relied on deep sequencing normalized with unique cDNA molecular identifiers. The donors were divided into four age groups: young (average around 17 years), middle-aged (under 40), aged (approximately 62) and long-lived (nearly 85). To avoid experimental bias, donors of different ages were randomly spread across the sequencing lanes. Using the same blood draw, the study looked at two additional independent replicas of 1 million unique cDNA reads for two donors, one aged 18 to 29 and the other aged 80 or older. Study-wide findings and limitations: Because the CMV infection status of the donors was unknown, age-related changes in expanded clonotypes may potentially have been confounded. Total diversity estimates from one million sequenced T cells were considered lower bounds and underestimates. Compared with the aged group, the long-lived group had more naive CD4+ T cells, fewer expanded clones and increased TCR diversity, a pattern suggesting age selection. Bulk unsorted PBMC profiling prevented conclusive comparison of naive and antigen-experienced compartments. The percentage of naive T cells measured by flow cytometry correlated strongly with observed TCR beta diversity. As age increased, observed TCR beta diversity per million T cells dropped in a roughly linear way, and a significant reduction was already evident by age approximately 40.

Donors were 35 to 40 systemically healthy Caucasian individuals from Russia aged 6 to 90 years. Each donor gave 9.5 to 10 milliliters of peripheral blood, drawn into EDTA-treated Vacutainer tubes. PBMCs were isolated by Ficoll-Paque density-gradient centrifugation, with at least 7 million obtained per sample. Total RNA, at least 6 micrograms per sample, was extracted from PBMCs with Trizol reagent. Naive CD45RAhigh/CD27high T cell percentages were measured by flow cytometry on a PBMC aliquot from every donor. Preparation of the library involved 5' RACE. Sequenced on an Illumina HiSeq 2500. A second roughly 6 to 11 cycle PCR used a sample-barcoded 5' primer and a J-beta primer mix. A template-switch 5' adaptor carrying 12 random nucleotides introduced a unique molecular identifier onto each TCR beta cDNA molecule. Each sample yielded at least 3 million CDR3-containing paired-end reads. All of the RNA was converted into first-strand cDNA using the Mint cDNA synthesis kit, with a TRBC-specific oligonucleotide serving as the primer. Following uracil-DNA glycosylase treatment, all cDNA underwent a first 18-cycle PCR with the universal primers M1SS and BC2_uni_R. The original methods were these. Each sample was normalized by randomly selecting 1 million high-quality reads, each carrying a distinct molecular identifier. Instead of being binned into consensus sequences, reads with shared molecular identifiers were discarded. MiTCR, run with a Q25 quality threshold and the strictest error-elimination algorithm, handled CDR3 identification, clonotype clustering and error correction. A nonparametric unseen species model with Euler transformation was used to estimate lower-bound total TCR beta diversity. TCRdb ran its own pipeline on the public reads, namely fastp trimming at Q25 and MiXCR clone calling, and kept in-frame beta chains. Here each entry gathers all rows of one CDR3 protein and keeps the most common genes and DNA. What appears here as the V and J calls and clone size reflects TCRdb's work, not the paper's. Counted in this sample were fewer than 800,000 distinct CDR3 sequences; around 21% of them appeared once. The ten largest clones take up roughly 3.9% of the sample.

In this sample, this clonotype turned up a few times. Which antigen it targets is not known. Base-call qualities are not available, and no considerably larger clone is one nucleotide away. At the junction V is shortened by 4 bases and J by 2 bases, with 15 bases in between. The CDR3 sequence holds 16 residues, the cysteine and phenylalanine included. This entry keeps only the CDR3 DNA: 48 bases, framed from base 1. The CDR1 and CDR2 encoded by the germline V gene are MNHNS and SASEGT. Sequenced input: blood. The receptor chain draws on TRBV6-1 and TRBJ1-3; the D region possibly corresponds to TRBD1 (5 bases align). This clonotype was obtained from a man aged 65 to 79 in good health. Read as DNA, the sequence is TGTGCCAGCAGTGTCGAGTGGGGCGGCACTGGAAACACCATATATTTT. Its translation is CASSVEWGGTGNTIYF.